This T cell receptor (beta chain) was documented in a study of CD8+ T cells in alopecia areata. Germline lookup yields CDR1 DFQATT and CDR2 SNEGSKA (reference sequence). This CDR3 spans 11 amino acids. Extracted RNA was reverse transcribed into cDNA, the sequencing template. The data were produced by immunoSEQ multiplex PCR, yet TCRdb's version contains in-frame clones alone and is incomplete. The table has roughly 60,000 clones, roughly two fifths seen once. Notes on the study in general: Scalp specimens additionally yield sequences from normal skin's resident alphabeta T cells.

Alopecia areata patients provided lesional scalp punch biopsies and peripheral blood, both collected for the study. For this clone: Its specificity is unknown.

Sequenced material: NKG2D-low CD8+ T cells sorted from blood. This chain joins TRBV20-1 and TRBJ1-2; 7 positions match TRBD1. This receptor was obtained from a human donor with alopecia areata. In nucleotides, the CDR3 is TGCAGCGGTACAGGGGTCTATGGCTACACCTTC. Protein product: CSGTGVYGYTF.